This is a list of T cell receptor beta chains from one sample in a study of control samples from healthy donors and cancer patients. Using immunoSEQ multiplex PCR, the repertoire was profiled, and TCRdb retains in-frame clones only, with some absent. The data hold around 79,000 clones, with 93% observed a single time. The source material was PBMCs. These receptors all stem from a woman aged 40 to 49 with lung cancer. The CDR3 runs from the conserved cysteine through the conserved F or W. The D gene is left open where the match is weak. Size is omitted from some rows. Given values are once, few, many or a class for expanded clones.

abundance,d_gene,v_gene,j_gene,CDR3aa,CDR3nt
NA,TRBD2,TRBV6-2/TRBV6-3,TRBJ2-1,CASSYTRLAGGPRYEQFF,TGTGCCAGCAGTTACACAAGACTAGCGGGGGGGCCTCGGTATGAGCAGTTCTTC
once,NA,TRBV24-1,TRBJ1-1,CASVAEAFF,TGTGCCTCGGTAGCTGAAGCTTTCTTT
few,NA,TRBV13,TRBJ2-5,CASSRARMDETQYF,TGTGCCAGCAGCCGAGCCCGAATGGACGAGACCCAGTACTTC
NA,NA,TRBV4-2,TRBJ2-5,CASSQIWEGETQYF,TGTGCCAGCAGCCAAATCTGGGAAGGAGAGACCCAGTACTTC
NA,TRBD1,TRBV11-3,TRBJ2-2,CASSSQGAGNTGELFF,TGTGCCAGCAGCTCCCAGGGGGCAGGGAACACCGGGGAGCTGTTTTTT
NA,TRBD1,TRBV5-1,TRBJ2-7,CASSLDRGYEQYF,TGCGCCAGCAGCTTGGACAGGGGATACGAGCAGTACTTC
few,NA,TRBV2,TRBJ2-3,CASRGRVPQGTDTQYF,TGTGCCAGCAGGGGGAGAGTACCTCAGGGCACAGATACGCAGTATTTT
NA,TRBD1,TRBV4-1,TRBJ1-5,CASSQDPTGYQPQHF,TGCGCCAGCAGCCAAGATCCGACAGGGTATCAGCCCCAGCATTTT
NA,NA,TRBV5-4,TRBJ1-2,CASNPGQSYGYTF,TGTGCCAGCAATCCCGGACAGTCCTATGGCTACACCTTC
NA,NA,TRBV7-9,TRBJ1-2,CASSGPGLRGYTF,TGTGCCAGCAGTGGTCCAGGGTTAAGAGGCTACACCTTC
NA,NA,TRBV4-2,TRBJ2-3,CASSQGGETDTQYF,TGTGCCAGCAGCCAGGGTGGGGAGACAGATACGCAGTATTTT
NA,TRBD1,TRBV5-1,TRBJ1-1,CASSLGQGGLSEAFF,TGCGCCAGCAGCTTGGGACAGGGGGGCCTCTCAGAAGCTTTCTTT
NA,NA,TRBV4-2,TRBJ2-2,CASSQALGGTGELFF,TGTGCCAGCAGCCAAGCTCTCGGGGGCACCGGGGAGCTGTTTTTT
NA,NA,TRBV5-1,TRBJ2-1,CASARDPSYNEQFF,TGCGCCAGCGCGAGAGACCCATCCTACAATGAGCAGTTCTTC
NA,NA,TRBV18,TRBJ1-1,CASSPWEGVSTEAFF,TGTGCCAGCTCACCATGGGAGGGGGTGAGCACTGAAGCTTTCTTT
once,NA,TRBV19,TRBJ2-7,CASSIARSGVYEQYF,TGTGCCAGTAGTATAGCTCGATCGGGTGTGTACGAGCAGTACTTC
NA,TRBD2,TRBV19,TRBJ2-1,CASSKTSGGYNEQFF,TGTGCCAGTAGTAAGACTAGCGGGGGGTATAATGAGCAGTTCTTC
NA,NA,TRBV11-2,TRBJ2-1,CASSLVVRDGSSYNEQFF,TGTGCCAGCAGCTTAGTGGTGCGGGACGGAAGCTCCTACAATGAGCAGTTCTTC
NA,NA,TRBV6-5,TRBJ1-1,CASRTGQNTEAFF,TGTGCCAGCCGGACGGGTCAGAACACTGAAGCTTTCTTT
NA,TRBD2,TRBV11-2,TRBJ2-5,CASRLAGLQETQYF,TGTGCCAGCAGACTAGCGGGGCTCCAAGAGACCCAGTACTTC
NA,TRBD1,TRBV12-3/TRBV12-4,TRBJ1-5,CASSNRGSEPQHF,TGTGCCAGCAGTAACAGGGGAAGTGAGCCCCAGCATTTT
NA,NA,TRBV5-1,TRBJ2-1,CASSPLVDNEQFF,TGCGCCAGCAGTCCGCTCGTCGACAATGAGCAGTTCTTC
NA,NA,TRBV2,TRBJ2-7,CASVKGAGEQYF,TGTGCCAGCGTAAAAGGGGCCGGGGAGCAGTACTTC
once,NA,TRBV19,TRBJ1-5,CASSIVGPATGPQHF,TGTGCCAGTAGTATAGTGGGACCTGCAACGGGGCCCCAGCATTTT
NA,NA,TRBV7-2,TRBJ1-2,CASSGPGPQFSYTF,TGTGCCAGCAGCGGCCCCGGGCCCCAGTTTAGCTACACCTTC
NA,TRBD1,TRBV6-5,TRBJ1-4,CASSPTGGNEKLFF,TGTGCCAGCAGCCCAACAGGGGGCAATGAAAAACTGTTTTTT
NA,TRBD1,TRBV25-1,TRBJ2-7,CATGQGKGGEQHF,TGTGCCACCGGACAGGGGAAGGGGGGCGAGCAGCACTTC
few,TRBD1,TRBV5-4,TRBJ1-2,CASSYSGTGGGYTF,TGTGCCAGCAGCTACTCGGGGACAGGAGGCGGCTACACCTTC
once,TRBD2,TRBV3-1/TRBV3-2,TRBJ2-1,CASSPSGGSYNEQFF,TGTGCCAGCAGCCCTAGCGGGGGGTCCTACAATGAGCAGTTCTTC
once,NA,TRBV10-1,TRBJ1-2,CASGPGRRGGYTF,TGCGCCAGCGGCCCGGGGCGGCGTGGTGGCTACACCTTC
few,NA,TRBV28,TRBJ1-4,CASSSPGQFNEKLFF,TGTGCCAGCAGTTCCCCTGGACAGTTTAATGAAAAACTGTTTTTT
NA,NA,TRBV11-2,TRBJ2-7,CASSLAPARGYEQYF,TGTGCCAGCAGCTTAGCTCCTGCCCGGGGCTACGAGCAGTACTTC
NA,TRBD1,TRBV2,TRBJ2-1,CASRTDRGLNEQFF,TGTGCCAGCAGGACGGACAGGGGGCTTAATGAGCAGTTCTTC
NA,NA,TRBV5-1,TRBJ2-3,CASSLEGGGRDTQYF,TGCGCCAGCAGCTTGGAGGGGGGGGGCCGAGATACGCAGTATTTT
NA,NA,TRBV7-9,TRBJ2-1,CASSRPRLGQFF,TGTGCCAGCAGCCGCCCCCGCTTAGGGCAGTTCTTC
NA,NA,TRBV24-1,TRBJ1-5,CATSDYLNNQPQHF,TGTGCCACCAGTGATTACCTTAACAATCAGCCCCAGCATTTT
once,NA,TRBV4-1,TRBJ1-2,CASSQAVGGNYGYTF,TGCGCCAGCAGCCAGGCCGTGGGGGGGAACTATGGCTACACCTTC
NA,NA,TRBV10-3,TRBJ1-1,CAISQDRSLNTEAFF,TGTGCCATCAGTCAAGACAGGAGTTTGAACACTGAAGCTTTCTTT
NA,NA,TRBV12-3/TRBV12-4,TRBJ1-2,CASRASYGYTF,TGTGCCAGCAGGGCCTCCTATGGCTACACCTTC
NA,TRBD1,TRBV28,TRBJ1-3,CASSRQGSGNTIYF,TGTGCCAGCAGCCGACAGGGCTCTGGAAACACCATATATTTT